These 6 T cell receptor beta chains originate from one sample sequenced in a study of cytomegalovirus exposure and HLA in healthy donors (dated by TCRdb to between 2016 and 2019). Libraries were prepared through the immunoSEQ multiplex PCR assay. The multiplex PCR relied on a mix of 60 forward primers for TCR Vbeta segments and 13 reverse primers for TCR Jbeta segments. The table comes from immuneACCESS by way of TCRdb, which keeps in-frame sequences with V and J called. Part of the clones is missing from these tables; in studies checked, under half for an unresolved V gene and the rest for unknown reasons. The table for this sample lists approximately 220,000 clones; about 80% of them were counted only once. The top ten hold around 0.63% of the sample. Specimen: PBMCs. These receptors were taken from a man between 18 and 29 years old in good health and CMV-seronegative.

The rearrangement uses TRBV4-1 and TRBJ2-2; D possibly corresponds to TRBD2 (6 bases). Germline CDR1 MGHRA, CDR2 YSYEKL. V was pared by 1 base and J by 6 bases, with 15 bases between. This CDR3 spans 16 amino acids. The CDR3 loop reads CASSQAGLLTSGELFF. DNA of the CDR3: TGCGCCAGCAGCCAAGCCGGACTATTAACCTCCGGGGAGCTGTTTTTT.

This clone was counted between two and nine times. This chain uses TRBV19 with TRBJ2-1; 7 nucleotides match TRBD2. With 1 base clipped from V and 3 bases from J, the junction kept 6 bases outside the gene matches. The V gene's germline CDR1 is LNHDA and CDR2 SQIVND (reference sequence). The CDR3 contains 16 residues. Written as DNA, the CDR3 is TGTGCCAGTAGTATAGCCCCTCGGGGGGTCTACAATGAGCAGTTCTTC. Translated: CASSIAPRGVYNEQFF. The full variable domain, in which reference TRBV19 and TRBJ2-1 provide the parts outside the CDR3, is DGGITQSPKYLFRKEGQNVTLSCEQNLNHDAMYWYRQDPGQGLRLIYYSQIVNDFQKGDIAEGYSVSREKKESFPLTVTSAQKNPTAFYLCASSIAPRGVYNEQFFGPGTRLTVL.

This CDR3 reads CASSPGTSFNEQFF. The CDR3 DNA reads as TGTGCCAGCAGTCCAGGGACTAGCTTCAATGAGCAGTTCTTC. The chain recombines TRBV2 with TRBJ2-1, with TRBD2 identical over 9 bases. CDR1 and CDR2 (germline): SNHLY, FYNNEI. This CDR3 comprises 14 residues. Unmatched junction bases numbered 5, after V lost 5 bases and J lost 6 bases.

The rearrangement links TRBV5-1 to TRBJ2-1; D ambiguous. The CDR3 length is 15 residues. Germline CDR1 is SGHRS and CDR2 is YFSETQ. The V end was cut by 0 bases, the J end by 6 bases, with 13 bases between. The DNA of the CDR3 is TGCGCCAGCAGCTTGGAACATTTTCGCTCCAATGAGCAGTTCTTC. This sequence encodes CASSLEHFRSNEQFF.

This clone was detected only a few times. The chain links TRBV16 to TRBJ2-1; 10 positions agree with TRBD2. The CDR3 is 15 amino acids. Per germline, CDR1 KGHSY and CDR2 FQNENV. The trim removed 2 bases at V and 11 bases at J, leaving 9 bases unmatched. The CDR3 reads CASSQNPSGSPKQFF. CDR3 coding DNA: TGTGCCAGCAGCCAAAACCCTAGCGGGAGCCCTAAGCAGTTCTTC. Filled out from reference TRBV16 and TRBJ2-1, the complete variable domain reads GEEVAQTPKHLVRGEGQKAKLYCAPIKGHSYVFWYQQVLKNEFKFLISFQNENVFDETGMPKERFSAKCLPNSPCSLEIQATKLEDSAVYFCASSQNPSGSPKQFFGPGTRLTVL.

The chain recombines TRBV30 with TRBJ2-7; 8 bases agree with TRBD1. This CDR3 is 14 amino acids long. From germline, CDR1 is GTSNPN and CDR2 SVGIG (reference sequence). V shed 4 bases, J shed 4 bases, and the junction held 9 bases outside the gene matches. CDR3 amino acids: CAWTMRQGYYEQYF. CDR3 sequence (DNA): TGTGCCTGGACCATGAGACAGGGGTATTACGAGCAGTACTTC.